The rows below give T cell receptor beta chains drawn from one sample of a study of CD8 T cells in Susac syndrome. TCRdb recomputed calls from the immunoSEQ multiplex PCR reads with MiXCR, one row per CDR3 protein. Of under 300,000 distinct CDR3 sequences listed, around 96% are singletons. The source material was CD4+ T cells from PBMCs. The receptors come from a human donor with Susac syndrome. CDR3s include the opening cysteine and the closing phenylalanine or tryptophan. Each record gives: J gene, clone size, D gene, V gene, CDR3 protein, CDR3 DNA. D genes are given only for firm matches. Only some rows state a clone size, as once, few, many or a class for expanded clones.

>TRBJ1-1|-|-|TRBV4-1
CASSQGSLNTEAFF
TGCGCCAGCAGCCAGGGCAGCTTGAACACTGAAGCTTTCTTT
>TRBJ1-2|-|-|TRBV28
CASSSNDGMYNYGYTF
TGTGCCAGCAGTTCGAACGACGGGATGTATAACTATGGCTACACCTTC
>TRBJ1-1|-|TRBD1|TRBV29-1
CSAGPGQGSPEAFF
TGCAGCGCAGGTCCGGGACAGGGAAGCCCTGAAGCTTTCTTT
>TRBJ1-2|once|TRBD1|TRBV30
CAWRVTGGGYGYTF
TGTGCCTGGAGGGTGACAGGGGGCGGCTATGGCTACACCTTC
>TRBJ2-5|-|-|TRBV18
CASSSAVPQETQYF
TGTGCCAGCTCATCCGCGGTTCCTCAAGAGACCCAGTACTTC
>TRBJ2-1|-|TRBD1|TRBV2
CASTGTGRFNEQFF
TGTGCCAGCACCGGGACAGGGCGGTTTAATGAGCAGTTCTTC
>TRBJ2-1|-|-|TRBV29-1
CSVEDRTVRSYNEQFF
TGCAGCGTTGAAGATCGAACCGTTCGCTCCTACAATGAGCAGTTCTTC
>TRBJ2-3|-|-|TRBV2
CASSDLNTQYF
TGTGCCAGCAGTGACCTTAATACGCAGTATTTT
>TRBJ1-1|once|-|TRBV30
CAWSVRGEAFF
TGTGCCTGGAGTGTACGGGGGGAGGCTTTCTTT
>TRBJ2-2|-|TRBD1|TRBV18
CASSPQGQSGELFF
TGTGCCAGCTCACCTCAGGGACAGTCCGGGGAGCTGTTTTTT
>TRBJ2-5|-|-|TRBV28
CASKAGNQETQYF
TGTGCCAGCAAAGCGGGTAACCAAGAGACCCAGTACTTC
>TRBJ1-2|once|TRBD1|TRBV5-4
CASSLPGGGYGYTF
TGTGCCAGCAGCTTGCCAGGGGGAGGCTATGGCTACACCTTC
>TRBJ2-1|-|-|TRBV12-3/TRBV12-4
CASRLQGLGNEQFF
TGTGCCAGCAGACTCCAGGGTTTGGGAAATGAGCAGTTCTTC
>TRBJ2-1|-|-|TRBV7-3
CASSPQVGASEQFF
TGTGCCAGCAGCCCACAGGTCGGGGCCAGTGAGCAGTTCTTC
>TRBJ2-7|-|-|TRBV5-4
CASSLSTGGVYEQYF
TGTGCCAGCAGCTTGTCCACCGGGGGCGTCTACGAGCAGTACTTC
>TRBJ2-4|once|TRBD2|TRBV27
CASSSYSGRQNIQYF
TGTGCCAGCAGTTCCTATAGCGGGAGGCAAAACATTCAGTACTTC
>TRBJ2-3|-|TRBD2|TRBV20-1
CSARRPSGREVDTQYF
TGCAGTGCTAGACGACCCAGCGGGAGAGAGGTTGATACGCAGTATTTT
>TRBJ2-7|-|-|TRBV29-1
CSVGHYYEQYF
TGCAGCGTTGGTCACTATTACGAGCAGTACTTC
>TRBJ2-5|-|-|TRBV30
CAWSTLVRETQYF
TGTGCCTGGAGTACCCTCGTTCGGGAGACCCAGTACTTC
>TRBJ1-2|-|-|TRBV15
CATSRDFLEVYGYTF
TGTGCCACTAGCAGAGATTTCTTGGAGGTCTATGGCTACACCTTC
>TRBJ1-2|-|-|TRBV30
CAWRALRRGSYGYTF
TGTGCCTGGAGGGCCCTTCGGCGGGGAAGCTATGGCTACACCTTC
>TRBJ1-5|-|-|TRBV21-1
CANVLSGQAGNQPQHF
TGTGCCAATGTCCTTTCGGGACAGGCCGGTAATCAGCCCCAGCATTTT
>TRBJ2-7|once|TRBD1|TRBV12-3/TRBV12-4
CASSPSLDRVHEQYF
TGTGCCAGCAGCCCTTCCTTGGACAGGGTCCACGAGCAGTACTTC
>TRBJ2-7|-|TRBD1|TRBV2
CASGQAYEQYF
TGTGCCTCGGGACAGGCCTACGAGCAGTACTTC
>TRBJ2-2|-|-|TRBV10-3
CAIRGTGELFF
TGTGCCATCAGAGGGACCGGGGAGCTGTTTTTT
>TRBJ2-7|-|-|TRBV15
CATSNRDWYTYEQYF
TGTGCCACCAGCAACCGGGACTGGTACACCTACGAGCAGTACTTC
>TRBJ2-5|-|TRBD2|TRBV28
CASSLAAYQETQYF
TGTGCCAGCAGTCTAGCGGCGTACCAAGAGACCCAGTACTTC
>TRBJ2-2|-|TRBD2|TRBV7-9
CASSLAVASGNTGELFF
TGTGCCAGCAGCTTGGCCGTCGCTAGCGGGAACACCGGGGAGCTGTTTTTT
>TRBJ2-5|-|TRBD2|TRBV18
CASSLGTRQETQYF
TGTGCCAGCTCACTCGGGACTAGACAAGAGACCCAGTACTTC
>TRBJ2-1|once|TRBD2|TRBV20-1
CSARDRAGGYNEQFF
TGCAGTGCTAGAGATCGAGCGGGAGGCTACAATGAGCAGTTCTTC
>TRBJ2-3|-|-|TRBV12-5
CASGGTYTDTQYF
TGTGCTAGTGGTGGCACCTACACAGATACGCAGTATTTT
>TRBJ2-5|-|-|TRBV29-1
CSVIQGGETQYF
TGCAGCGTTATACAGGGCGGGGAGACCCAGTACTTC
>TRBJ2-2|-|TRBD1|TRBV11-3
CASSLDRVGTGAGELFF
TGTGCCAGCAGCTTAGATCGGGTCGGGACAGGAGCCGGGGAGCTGTTTTTT
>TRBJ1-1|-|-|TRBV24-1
CATREAHGTEAFF
TGTGCCACCAGGGAGGCCCACGGCACTGAAGCTTTCTTT
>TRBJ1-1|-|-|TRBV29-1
CSVELGGGGEAFF
TGCAGCGTTGAGTTGGGGGGAGGTGGTGAAGCTTTCTTT
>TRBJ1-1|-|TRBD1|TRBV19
CASSPTGAARGTEAFF
TGTGCCAGTAGCCCGACAGGGGCCGCGAGGGGCACTGAAGCTTTCTTT
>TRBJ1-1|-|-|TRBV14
CASSGTPNTEAFF
TGTGCCAGCTCCGGGACACCGAACACTGAAGCTTTCTTT
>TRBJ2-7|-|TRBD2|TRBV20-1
CSARDRWTGTSGSYEQYF
TGCAGTGCTAGAGATCGGTGGACCGGGACTAGCGGTTCCTACGAGCAGTACTTC
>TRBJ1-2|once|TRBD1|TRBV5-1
CASSSPGQGSVSYTF
TGCGCCAGCAGCTCCCCCGGACAGGGGTCGGTTAGCTACACCTTC
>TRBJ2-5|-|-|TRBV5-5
CASQYGQSWETQYF
TGTGCCAGCCAATACGGACAGTCATGGGAGACCCAGTACTTC
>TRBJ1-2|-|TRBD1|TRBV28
CASSSPDRVNGYTF
TGTGCCAGCAGTTCCCCGGACAGGGTTAATGGCTACACCTTC
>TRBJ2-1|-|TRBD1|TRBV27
CASGRKTGVQFF
TGTGCCAGCGGCCGGAAGACAGGGGTTCAGTTCTTC
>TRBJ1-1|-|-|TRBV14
CASSQVTTRPRKAFF
TGTGCCAGCAGCCAAGTCACGACAAGACCAAGGAAAGCTTTCTTT
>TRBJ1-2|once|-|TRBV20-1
CSVGSNYGYTF
TGCAGTGTAGGCTCTAACTATGGCTACACCTTC
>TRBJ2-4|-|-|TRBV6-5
CASSYTGLAAIQYF
TGTGCCAGCAGTTATACCGGGTTGGCGGCCATTCAGTACTTC
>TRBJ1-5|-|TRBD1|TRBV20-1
CSARDRVFGQPQHF
TGCAGTGCTCGGGACAGGGTTTTCGGTCAGCCCCAGCATTTT
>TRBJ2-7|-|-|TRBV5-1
CASSLDPGPNLLDEQYF
TGCGCCAGCAGCTTAGATCCGGGACCCAACCTACTGGACGAGCAGTACTTC
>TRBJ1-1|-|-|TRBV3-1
CASSPHGNENTEAFF
TGTGCCAGCAGCCCGCATGGGAACGAAAACACTGAAGCTTTCTTT
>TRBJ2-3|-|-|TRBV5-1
CASSSTAASTDTQYF
TGCGCCAGCAGCTCGACTGCGGCTAGCACAGATACGCAGTATTTT
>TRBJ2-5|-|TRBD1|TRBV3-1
CASSRGQVQETQYF
TGTGCCAGCAGCCGGGGACAGGTCCAAGAGACCCAGTACTTC